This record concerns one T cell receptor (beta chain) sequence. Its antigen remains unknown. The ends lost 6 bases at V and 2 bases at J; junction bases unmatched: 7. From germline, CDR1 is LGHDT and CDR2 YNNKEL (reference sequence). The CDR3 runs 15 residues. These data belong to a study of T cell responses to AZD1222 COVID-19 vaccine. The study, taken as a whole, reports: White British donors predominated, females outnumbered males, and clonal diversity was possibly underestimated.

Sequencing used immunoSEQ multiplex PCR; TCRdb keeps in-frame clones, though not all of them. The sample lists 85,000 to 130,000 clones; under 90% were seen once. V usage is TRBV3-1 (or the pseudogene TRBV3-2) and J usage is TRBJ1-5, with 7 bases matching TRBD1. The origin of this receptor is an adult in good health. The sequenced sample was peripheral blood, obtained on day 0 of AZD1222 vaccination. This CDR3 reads CASSRGGAGNQPQHF. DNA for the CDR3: TGTGCCAGCAGTAGAGGGGGCGCCGGCAATCAGCCCCAGCATTTT.